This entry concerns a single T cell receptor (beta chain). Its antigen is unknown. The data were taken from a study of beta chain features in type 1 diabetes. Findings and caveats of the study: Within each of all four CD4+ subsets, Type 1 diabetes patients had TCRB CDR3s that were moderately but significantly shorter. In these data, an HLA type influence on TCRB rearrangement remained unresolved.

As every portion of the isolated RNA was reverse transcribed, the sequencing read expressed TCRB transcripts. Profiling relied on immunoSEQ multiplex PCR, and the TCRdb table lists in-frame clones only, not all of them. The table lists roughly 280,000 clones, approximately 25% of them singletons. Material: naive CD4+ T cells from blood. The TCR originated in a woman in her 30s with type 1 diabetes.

The CDR3 DNA follows: TGCGCCAGCAGTCCAGGAGCCAAAAACATTCAGTACTTC. Its translation: CASSPGAKNIQYF. V usage is TRBV23-1 and J usage is TRBJ2-4; no clear D gene. TRBV23-1 is classed as an ORF, of uncertain function. CDR3 size: 13 residues. Trimming pared 4 bases from V and 0 bases from J, leaving 4 bases between.